This passage covers 14 T cell receptor beta chains from one sample sequenced in a study of blood T cell repertoires in COVID-19. Here immunoSEQ multiplex PCR was the method, and the copy in TCRdb shows in-frame clones only, minus some. The sample contains 210,000 or so clones, 86% of which appear only once. Sequencing input: PBMCs or T cells enriched from blood (not recorded which). Receptor source: a woman aged 45 to 65 in a cohort exposed to, infected with or recovered from COVID-19 (not recorded which).

The chain joins TRBV10-2 to TRBJ1-1; D is uncertain. The CDR3 is 12 residues long. V lost 4 bases and J lost 7, with 10 bases in between. Germline lookup yields CDR1 WSHSY and CDR2 SAAADI. CDR3 protein: CASSGRIGEAFF. CDR3 in DNA: TGCGCCAGCAGTGGCAGGATCGGTGAAGCTTTCTTT.

This clone showed up just a few times. The rearrangement links TRBV24-1 to TRBJ1-1, with D perhaps TRBD1 (5 bases). Deletions cut 5 bases from V and 3 bases from J, with 18 bases between. Looked up from germline, CDR1 is KGHDR and CDR2 is SFDVKD. The CDR3 is 16 amino acids. CDR3 sequence (DNA): TGTGCCACCAGTGTCGCCGGACCCGTAGGGGACACTGAAGCTTTCTTT. This encodes CATSVAGPVGDTEAFF.

J is TRBJ1-1 and V is TRBV4-2; D might be TRBD1 (5 bases). Per the germline V gene, CDR1 is LGHNA and CDR2 is YNFKEQ. V lost 3 bases and J lost 6, with 14 bases in between. The CDR3 totals 14 residues. CDR3 in DNA: TGTGCCAGCAGCCAGGAGTCGGGGGTGCCTGAAGCTTTCTTT. It yields the protein CASSQESGVPEAFF.

This chain connects TRBV7-2 to TRBJ2-1; 7 nucleotides align to TRBD2. Trimming took 5 bases from V and 6 from J; bases not matched to a gene: 7. Germline CDR1 is SGHTA and CDR2 is FQGNSA. CDR3 size: 14 residues. The CDR3 coding sequence is TGTGCCAGCAGCCCTCGACTAGCTTCCAATGAGCAGTTCTTC. Encoded protein: CASSPRLASNEQFF.

As to this clone: Germline is not matched at one junction end, which may reflect a read error. The chain couples TRBV30 to TRBJ1-1; D is possibly TRBD1 (5 bases). The CDR3 sequence is 11 residues long. CDR1 and CDR2 from the germline V gene are GTSNPN and SVGIG (reference sequence). The CDR3 DNA sequence: TGTGCCTGGAGTGTACTTGGGGCGGCCAATTTT. This codes for CAWSVLGAANF.

This clone was detected only once. At one end the junction does not follow the germline gene, possibly because of a read error. The chain joins TRBV6-1 to TRBJ1-2; D is undetermined. CDR3 size: 14 residues. Germline CDR1 and CDR2: MNHNS and SASEGT. The DNA for the CDR3 is TGTGCCAGCAGTGAAGGGTTCGCTAATTATGGCTACACCTTC. It translates to CASSEGFANYGYTF.

The rearrangement joins TRBV18 to TRBJ1-1; no clear D. CDR3 size: 14 residues. CDR1 and CDR2 from the germline V gene are KGHSH and LQKENI. V was cut by 1 base and J by 4 bases, with 10 bases left in between. Here the CDR3 DNA reads TGTGCCAGCTCACCACGGCCCCCGGGCACTGAAGCTTTCTTT. Translated: CASSPRPPGTEAFF.

This chain joins TRBV30 and TRBJ1-2; TRBD1 might be the D (6 bases). Between the trimmed V and J ends, which lost 4 bases and 8 bases, there was a span of 14 bases. The CDR3 runs 12 residues. CDR1 and CDR2 (germline): GTSNPN, SVGIG (reference sequence). The CDR3, as DNA: TGTGCCTGGACCCAGGGGAACAGGGGCTACACCTTC. The encoded protein is CAWTQGNRGYTF.

The chain employs TRBV20-1 and TRBJ2-7; weak D call: TRBD2 (5 bases). The germline V gene has CDR1 DFQATT and CDR2 SNEGSKA (reference sequence). CDR3 size: 11 residues. With 5 bases removed from V and 5 bases from J, the gap between germline ends came to 10 bases. The CDR3 loop is CSAERAHEQYF. CDR3 nucleotide sequence: TGCAGTGCTGAGAGGGCCCACGAGCAGTACTTC.

This chain uses TRBV4-3 with TRBJ2-7, with TRBD1 identical over 8 bases. J lost 4 bases, V lost 0 bases, and 11 bases had no gene match. The CDR3 consists of 17 residues. CDR1 LGHNA and CDR2 YSLEER come from the germline V gene. CDR3 protein: CASSQDFTRQGLYEQYF. In nucleotides, the CDR3 is TGCGCCAGCAGCCAAGATTTTACGAGACAGGGGCTTTACGAGCAGTACTTC.

This chain connects TRBV7-2 to TRBJ1-2; possibly TRBD1 for D (5 bases). V lost 4 bases to trimming and J lost 8 bases, with 14 bases between them. Germline loops: CDR1 SGHTA, CDR2 FQGNSA. The length of the CDR3 is 13 residues. The DNA of the CDR3 is TGTGCCAGCAGCTCAAGACAGCGTTCGGGCTACACCTTC. The encoded protein is CASSSRQRSGYTF.

The chain combines TRBV6-2 or TRBV6-3 with TRBJ1-2; D is undetermined. Germline-derived CDR1 and CDR2 are MNHEY and SVGEGT. Trimming shortened V by 2 bases and J by 4 bases, and 8 bases separated the two germline ends. The CDR3 consists of 13 residues. This CDR3 is CASSYEGLYGYTF. CDR3 in DNA: TGTGCCAGCAGTTACGAGGGTCTCTATGGCTACACCTTC.

This rearrangement joins TRBV5-1 to TRBJ2-1; unclear D gene. CDR1 and CDR2 (germline): SGHRS, YFSETQ. The CDR3 sequence is 15 residues long. Trimming removed 5 bases from V and 0 bases from J, with 12 bases in between. CDR3 sequence reads: CASSPSAGSYNEQFF. The CDR3 nucleotides are TGCGCCAGCAGTCCGTCGGCAGGCTCCTACAATGAGCAGTTCTTC.

The chain uses TRBV2 and TRBJ2-7; D gene unclear. The CDR3 consists of 12 residues. Germline lookup yields CDR1 SNHLY and CDR2 FYNNEI. V was trimmed by 6 bases and J by 0 bases, leaving 6 bases between them. CDR3 protein: CASSTSSYEQYF. CDR3 in DNA: TGTGCCAGCAGCACGAGCTCCTACGAGCAGTACTTC.